One sample yielded the 9 T cell receptor beta chains listed below, sequenced in a study of beta chain features in type 1 diabetes. The study reverse transcribed the entire isolated RNA, so it sequenced expressed TCRB transcripts. Produced via immunoSEQ multiplex PCR; TCRdb's table is partial and in-frame only. Of about 620,000 clones in the sample, roughly 16% were seen once. The sequenced material came from naive CD4+ T cells from blood. The receptors derive from a man in his late teens or twenties in good health.

The chain employs TRBV2 and TRBJ1-6; D not certain. The germline V and J ends were trimmed by 5 bases and 9 bases, with 11 bases remaining between them. The germline CDR1 and CDR2 sequences are SNHLY and FYNNEI. The CDR3 has 13 residues. Here the CDR3 DNA reads TGTGCCAGCAGTTCAGACATTTTTTCACCCCTCCACTTT. It encodes CASSSDIFSPLHF.

In this sample, this clone turned up a few times. The V and J genes are TRBV29-1 and TRBJ2-7; D gene ambiguous. V lost 0 bases to trimming and J lost 3 bases, with 6 bases between them. Germline loops: CDR1 SQVTM, CDR2 ANQGSEA. This CDR3 has 12 amino acids. CDR3 loop: CSVEEQNYEQYF. In DNA, the CDR3 is TGCAGCGTTGAAGAACAGAACTACGAGCAGTACTTC.

This chain links TRBV29-1 with TRBJ2-5; 8 nucleotides agree with TRBD1. Germline assignment: CDR1 SQVTM and CDR2 ANQGSEA. This CDR3 is 21 amino acids long. J was trimmed by 2 bases and V by 1 base; bases with no gene match: 24. DNA for the CDR3: TGCAGCGTTGAAGTTCTGGGTTGGGGGCAGGGGGCGAACCAAAATCAAGAGACCCAGTACTTC. Translation: CSVEVLGWGQGANQNQETQYF.

CDR3 DNA sequence: TGTGCCAGCAGCCCGTCCGGGACACGCGGAGAGACCCAGTACTTC. Its translation: CASSPSGTRGETQYF. The V gene is TRBV7-2, the J gene TRBJ2-5; tentatively, D is TRBD1 (6 bases). Looked up from germline, CDR1 is SGHTA and CDR2 is FQGNSA. CDR3 length: 15 amino acids. V was shortened by 5 bases and J by 4 bases, with 17 bases between the two germline ends.

Notes on this clone: A read error may produce the germline difference seen at one junction end. This chain joins TRBV30 and TRBJ2-1; TRBD2 matches at 8 bases. Per germline, CDR1 GTSNPN and CDR2 SVGIG (reference sequence). The CDR3 is 14 residues long. The CDR3 is CALSSGVPYNEQFF. CDR3 nucleotide sequence: TGTGCCTTGAGTAGCGGGGTGCCCTACAATGAGCAGTTCTTC.

The genes are TRBV9 and TRBJ1-6; D is unclear. This CDR3 is built from 17 residues. With 2 bases removed from V and 7 bases from J, the gap between germline ends came to 19 bases. In germline, CDR1 is SGDLS, CDR2 YYNGEE. The CDR3 reads CASSVGSPRWSNSPLHF. The CDR3, as DNA: TGTGCCAGCAGCGTTGGTTCGCCGAGGTGGTCCAATTCACCCCTCCACTTT.

This clone was seen only a few times. The chain recombines TRBV11-2 with TRBJ2-1; D is ambiguous. This CDR3 is built from 13 residues. Trimming took 1 base from V and 8 from J, leaving 9 bases between them. Germline assignment: CDR1 SGHAT and CDR2 FQNNGV. CDR3 region: CASSLVLAHEQFF. In nucleotides, the CDR3 is TGTGCCAGCAGCTTAGTTTTGGCGCATGAGCAGTTCTTC.

This chain uses TRBV7-8 with TRBJ2-1, with 10 bases identical to TRBD2. V was clipped by 1 base and J by 10 bases; unmatched bases: 10. The CDR3 totals 16 residues. CDR1 and CDR2 from the germline V gene are SGHVS and FQNEAQ. CDR3 protein: CASSLGMLAGAGEQFF. In nucleotides, the CDR3 is TGTGCCAGCAGCTTAGGTATGCTAGCGGGAGCAGGCGAGCAGTTCTTC.

This clone showed up just a few times. The chain is built from TRBV6-1 and TRBJ2-7; 12 bases map to TRBD2. There are 16 residues in the CDR3. With V trimmed by 3 bases and J by 3 bases, 6 bases remained unmatched. Germline V gene lookup returns CDR1 MNHNS and CDR2 SASEGT. DNA of the CDR3: TGTGCCAGCAGTGAGGGAGCTAGCGGGAGGGGCTACGAGCAGTACTTC. It encodes CASSEGASGRGYEQYF.